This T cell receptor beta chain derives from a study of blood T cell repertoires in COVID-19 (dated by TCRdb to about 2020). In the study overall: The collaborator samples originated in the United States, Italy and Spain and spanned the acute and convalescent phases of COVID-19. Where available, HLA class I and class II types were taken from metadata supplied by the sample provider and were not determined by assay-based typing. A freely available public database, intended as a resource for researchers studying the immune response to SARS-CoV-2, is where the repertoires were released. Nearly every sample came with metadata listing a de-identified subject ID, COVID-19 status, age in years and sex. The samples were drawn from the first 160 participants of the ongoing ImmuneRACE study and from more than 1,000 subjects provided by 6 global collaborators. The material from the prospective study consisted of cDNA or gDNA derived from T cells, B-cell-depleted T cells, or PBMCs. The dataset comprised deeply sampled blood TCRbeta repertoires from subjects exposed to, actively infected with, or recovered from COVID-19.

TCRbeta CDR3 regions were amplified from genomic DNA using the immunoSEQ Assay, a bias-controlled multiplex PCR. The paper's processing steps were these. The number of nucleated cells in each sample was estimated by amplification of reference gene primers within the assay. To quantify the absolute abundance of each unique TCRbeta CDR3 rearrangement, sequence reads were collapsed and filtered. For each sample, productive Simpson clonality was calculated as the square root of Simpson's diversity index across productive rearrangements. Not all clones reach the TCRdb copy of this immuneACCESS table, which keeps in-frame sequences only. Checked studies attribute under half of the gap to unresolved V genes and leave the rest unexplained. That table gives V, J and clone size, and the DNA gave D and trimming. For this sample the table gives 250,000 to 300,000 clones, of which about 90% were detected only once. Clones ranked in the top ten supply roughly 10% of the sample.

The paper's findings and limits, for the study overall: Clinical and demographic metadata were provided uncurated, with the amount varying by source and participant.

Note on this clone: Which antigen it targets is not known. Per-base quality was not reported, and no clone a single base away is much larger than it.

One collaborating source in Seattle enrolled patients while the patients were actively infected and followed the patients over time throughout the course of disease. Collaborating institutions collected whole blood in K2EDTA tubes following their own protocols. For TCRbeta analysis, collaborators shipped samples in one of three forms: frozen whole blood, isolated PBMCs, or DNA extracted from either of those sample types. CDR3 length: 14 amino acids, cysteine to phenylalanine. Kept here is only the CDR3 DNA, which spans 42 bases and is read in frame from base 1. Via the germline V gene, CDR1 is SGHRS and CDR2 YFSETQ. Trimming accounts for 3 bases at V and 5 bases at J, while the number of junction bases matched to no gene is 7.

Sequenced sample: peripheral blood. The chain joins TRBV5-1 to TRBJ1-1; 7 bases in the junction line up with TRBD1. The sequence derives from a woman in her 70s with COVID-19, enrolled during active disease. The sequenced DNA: TGCGCCAGCAGCTCCCCGACAGGGATGACTGAAGCTTTCTTT. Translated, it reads CASSSPTGMTEAFF.